These 2 T cell receptor beta chains were sequenced from one sample in a study of blood T cell repertoires in COVID-19. Libraries were prepared by immunoSEQ multiplex PCR; TCRdb keeps only in-frame clonotypes and omits some of them. The sample has 100,000 to 110,000 clones, 80% to 90% seen once. Material for sequencing was peripheral blood. Receptor source: a human donor in a cohort sampled during active COVID-19.

The chain links TRBV5-6 to TRBJ1-4; D unresolved. Per the germline V gene, CDR1 is SGHDT and CDR2 is YYEEEE. The CDR3 length is 19 residues. Trimming pared 4 bases from V and 0 bases from J, leaving 22 bases between. The CDR3 loop reads CASSLMRAQLFATNEKLFF. As DNA, the CDR3 is TGTGCCAGCAGCCTCATGAGGGCCCAATTATTCGCAACTAATGAAAAACTGTTTTTT.

The chain couples TRBV2 to TRBJ2-3; 12 bases map to TRBD2. Germline values: CDR1 SNHLY, CDR2 FYNNEI. The V gene end was trimmed by 6 bases and the J gene end by 7 bases; junction bases not matched to a gene: 5. The CDR3 contains 14 residues. For the CDR3, the DNA is TGTGCCAGCAGACGGACTAGCGGGATGAATACGCAGTATTTT. Residues: CASRRTSGMNTQYF.